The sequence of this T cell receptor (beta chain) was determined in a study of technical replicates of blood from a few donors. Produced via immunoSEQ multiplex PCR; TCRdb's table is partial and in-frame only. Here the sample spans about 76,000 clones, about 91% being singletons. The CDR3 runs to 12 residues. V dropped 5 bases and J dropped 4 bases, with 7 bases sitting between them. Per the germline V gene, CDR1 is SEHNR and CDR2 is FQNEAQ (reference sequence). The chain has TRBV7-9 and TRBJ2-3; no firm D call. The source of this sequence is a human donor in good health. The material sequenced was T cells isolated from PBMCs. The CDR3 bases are TGTGCCAGCAGCGCTAACTCAGATACGCAGTATTTT. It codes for CASSANSDTQYF.